The 28 T cell receptor beta chains presented below share a single source sample, sequenced in a study of post-analysis software for immune sequencing data. Points from the study as a whole: In patients, five or six TRBV segments were more frequent than in controls, with TRBV5-6, TRBV5-1 and TRBV20-1 among them.

Unique molecular identifiers had been added to the TCR beta cDNA libraries. TCRdb reanalysed the PCR reads using MiXCR and keeps one entry per CDR3 protein. The top ten clones hold roughly 4.4% of a sample with about 810,000 distinct CDR3 sequences, under 70% of them seen once. Their antigen targets remain unknown. The sample consisted of blood. The receptors originated from a girl aged 5-17 years with multiple sclerosis.

This clonotype has a handful of counts. The J gene is TRBJ2-4, the V gene TRBV3-1, with 8 bases that match TRBD2. Per germline, CDR1 LGHDT and CDR2 YNNKEL (reference sequence). With 1 base clipped from V and 4 bases from J, the junction kept 3 bases outside the gene matches. This CDR3 has 15 amino acids. DNA for the CDR3: TGTGCCAGCAGCCAAGTCGGGGGGGAGAAAAACATTCAGTACTTC. Translation: CASSQVGGEKNIQYF.

This chain links TRBV13 with TRBJ2-5; 15 nucleotides align to TRBD2. Unmatched junction bases numbered 11, after V lost 4 bases and J lost 11 bases. Germline CDR1 PRHDT, CDR2 FYEKMQ (reference sequence). The CDR3 has 16 residues. The DNA for the CDR3 is TGTGCCAGCAGCTCCTGGACTAGCGGGAGGGAAGGGGAGCAGTACTTC. This translates into CASSSWTSGREGEQYF.

This clonotype was observed a few times. In DNA form, the CDR3 reads TGCAGTGCTAGAGATCCACAGGGAAACTATGGCTACACCTTC. This translates into CSARDPQGNYGYTF. V usage is TRBV20-1 and J usage is TRBJ1-2; possible D gene TRBD1, 6 bases. The germline V and J ends were trimmed by 0 bases and 2 bases, with 10 bases remaining between them. This CDR3 comprises 14 residues. Germline CDR1 DFQATT, CDR2 SNEGSKA (reference sequence).

The chain combines TRBV6-6 with TRBJ1-1; a weak D match, TRBD1 (6 bases). Deletions cut 2 bases from V and 7 bases from J, with 17 bases between. The CDR3 loop spans 15 amino acids. CDR1 is MNHNY, CDR2 SVGAGI, per germline (reference sequence). CDR3 sequence (DNA): TGTGCCAGCAGTTACGGCGGGGGCGCTGGGAATGAAGCTTTCTTT. Its translation: CASSYGGGAGNEAFF.

The chain recombines TRBV20-1 with TRBJ1-2; 9 positions agree with TRBD1. Per the germline V gene, CDR1 is DFQATT and CDR2 is SNEGSKA (reference sequence). V was pared by 0 bases and J by 7 bases, with 9 bases of the junction left unmatched. The CDR3 spans 15 residues. CDR3 residues: CSARDLTGGATGYTF. CDR3 DNA sequence: TGCAGTGCTAGAGACCTCACAGGGGGCGCGACTGGCTACACCTTC.

The V and J genes are TRBV3-1 and TRBJ2-7, with D tentatively TRBD1 or TRBD2 (6 bases each). V was trimmed by 10 bases and J by 3 bases, leaving 16 bases between them. Germline CDR1 LGHDT, CDR2 YNNKEL (reference sequence). The length of the CDR3 is 13 residues. CDR3: CATSGRGGYEQYF. The CDR3 DNA reads as TGTGCCACCTCTGGCAGGGGAGGCTACGAGCAGTACTTC.

The chain links TRBV29-1 to TRBJ1-1, with D possibly TRBD1 on 6 matching bases. This CDR3 is 14 amino acids long. The V gene's germline CDR1 is SQVTM and CDR2 ANQGSEA. Trimming removed 7 bases at V and 2 bases at J, with 17 bases between. The CDR3 DNA reads as TGCAGCGCCGAGGGGGGCGCGAAAAACACTGAAGCTTTCTTT. Its protein is CSAEGGAKNTEAFF.

This clonotype was seen only a few times. The chain is built from TRBV5-6 and TRBJ1-2; the D gene is possibly TRBD1 (6 bases). This CDR3 has 12 residues. Trimming took 4 bases from V and 4 from J, leaving 8 bases between them. Per the germline V gene, CDR1 is SGHDT and CDR2 is YYEEEE. DNA for the CDR3: TGTGCCAGCAGCACGGACAGCTATGGCTACACCTTC. Translation: CASSTDSYGYTF.

This clonotype has just a few counts. The chain combines TRBV7-9 with TRBJ2-7, with unresolved D. CDR1 is SEHNR, CDR2 FQNEAQ, per germline (reference sequence). The V gene lost 8 bases and the J gene lost 1 base, with 9 bases spanning the gap. The CDR3 extends over 12 amino acids. CDR3 in DNA: TGTGCCAGCCGCGCCGAGTCCTACGAGCAGTACTTC. Encoded protein: CASRAESYEQYF.

This clonotype was seen more than once but under ten times. The V gene is TRBV5-1, the J gene TRBJ2-7, with D perhaps TRBD1 (5 bases). V was pared by 0 bases and J by 1 base, with 14 bases between. Looked up from germline, CDR1 is SGHRS and CDR2 is YFSETQ. The CDR3 is made up of 16 amino acids. CDR3 amino acids: CASSLADSRRSYEQYF. The CDR3 nucleotides are TGCGCCAGCAGCTTGGCCGACAGCCGGCGTTCCTACGAGCAGTACTTC.

The chain links TRBV5-1 to TRBJ2-5; 11 bases are shared with TRBD1. There are 14 residues in the CDR3. The V gene's germline CDR1 is SGHRS and CDR2 YFSETQ. The V segment lost 4 bases and the J segment 11 bases; nucleotides outside the gene matches: 10. This chain's CDR3 is CASSHGQGASEQYF. The CDR3 DNA is TGCGCCAGCAGCCACGGACAGGGGGCGAGTGAGCAGTACTTC.

This clonotype was recorded only once. This chain connects TRBV15 to TRBJ2-3; tentatively, D is TRBD1 (6 bases). Trimming removed 3 bases from V and 6 bases from J, with 19 bases in between. Germline CDR1 LNHNV, CDR2 YYDKDF (reference sequence). The CDR3 sequence is 16 residues long. This CDR3 is CATSRGLTGIADTQYF. CDR3 coding DNA: TGTGCCACCAGCAGGGGGTTAACAGGGATAGCGGATACGCAGTATTTT.

This clonotype was detected a few times. The chain recombines TRBV12-3 or TRBV12-4 with TRBJ1-2; D remains ambiguous. The ends were cut back, 1 base at V and 0 bases at J, with 15 bases in the middle. The CDR3 loop spans 17 amino acids. DNA of the CDR3: TGTGCCAGCAGTTTAGGGGTTGGGCCAGCCTCTAACTATGGCTACACCTTC. Translated, it gives CASSLGVGPASNYGYTF.

The CDR3 region is CASSAGQGVADTQYF. CDR3 DNA sequence: TGTGCCAGCAGTGCAGGACAGGGGGTTGCAGATACGCAGTATTTT. This chain uses TRBV6-4 with TRBJ2-3; 10 positions agree with TRBD1. V gave up 4 bases and J gave up 4 bases; unmatched junction bases: 5. There are 15 residues in the CDR3. Germline assignment: CDR1 MRHNA and CDR2 SNTAGT.

This clonotype was counted between two and nine times. The chain employs TRBV9 and TRBJ1-2, with D unresolved. The ends were cut back, 0 bases at V and 3 bases at J, with 12 bases in the middle. The germline CDR1 and CDR2 sequences are SGDLS and YYNGEE. The CDR3 covers 15 residues. Here the CDR3 reads CASSVDTSGDYGYTF. The CDR3 nucleotides read TGTGCCAGCAGCGTAGATACGAGCGGGGACTATGGCTACACCTTC.

In DNA form, the CDR3 reads TGTGCCAGCAGCTTACATGGCGAACCTCACGGGGATACGCAGTATTTT. It translates to CASSLHGEPHGDTQYF. The V and J genes are TRBV7-2 and TRBJ2-3; D gene ambiguous. V lost 2 bases and J lost 6, with 18 bases in between. CDR1 is SGHTA and CDR2 is FQGNSA in the germline V gene. The CDR3 loop spans 16 amino acids.

The chain is built from TRBV3-1 and TRBJ2-2; 10 positions match TRBD1. CDR1 LGHDT and CDR2 YNNKEL come from the germline V gene (reference sequence). Trimming took 0 bases from V and 3 from J; bases not matched to a gene: 16. The CDR3 totals 21 residues. The CDR3 loop is CASSQDLSPGTGDLDTGELFF. CDR3 DNA: TGTGCCAGCAGCCAAGATCTTTCCCCGGGGACAGGGGACTTGGACACCGGGGAGCTGTTTTTT.

This clonotype was observed a few times. V is TRBV6-4 and J is TRBJ1-2, with TRBD1 matching over 7 bases. V shed 6 bases and J 3 bases; nucleotides not matched to a gene: 4. The CDR3 consists of 13 residues. The V gene's germline CDR1 is MRHNA and CDR2 SNTAGT. This CDR3 is CASSPQGHYGYTF. In DNA form, the CDR3 reads TGTGCCAGCAGCCCACAGGGGCACTATGGCTACACCTTC.

The rearrangement links TRBV7-2 to TRBJ2-7, with D perhaps TRBD2 (5 bases). Germline CDR1 is SGHTA and CDR2 is FQGNSA. V lost 5 bases and J 6 bases, leaving 14 bases between the germline ends. The length of the CDR3 is 13 residues. The CDR3 sequence is CASSPPGGPEQYF. The CDR3 DNA is TGTGCCAGCAGCCCACCCGGAGGCCCCGAGCAGTACTTC.

This clonotype came up a few times. The J gene is TRBJ2-5, the V gene TRBV12-3 or TRBV12-4; TRBD2 agrees at 12 bases. The V and J ends lost 1 base and 4 bases, in that order; junction bases with no gene match: 7. The CDR3 loop spans 17 amino acids. The CDR3 sequence: CASSLGRLAGDRETQYF. CDR3 DNA: TGTGCCAGCAGTTTAGGGAGACTAGCGGGAGACAGAGAGACCCAGTACTTC.

The chain has TRBV2 and TRBJ1-2, with unresolved D. V was trimmed by 1 base and J by 1 base, leaving 7 bases between them. The CDR3 loop spans 14 amino acids. The germline V gene has CDR1 SNHLY and CDR2 FYNNEI. CDR3 sequence: CASSEGRGNYGYTF. In nucleotides, the CDR3 is TGTGCCAGCAGTGAAGGGCGGGGTAACTATGGCTACACCTTC.

This chain joins TRBV12-3 or TRBV12-4 and TRBJ1-5; D ambiguous. V was clipped by 0 bases and J by 7 bases, with 10 bases between them. The CDR3 runs to 14 residues. The CDR3 region is CASSLALGEQPQHF. DNA for the CDR3: TGTGCCAGCAGTTTAGCGCTCGGGGAACAGCCCCAGCATTTT.

This clonotype was seen only a few times. V gene TRBV10-2 combines with J gene TRBJ2-7; TRBD2 agrees at 8 bases. The CDR3 consists of 16 residues. The trim removed 3 bases at V and 2 bases at J, leaving 9 bases unmatched. From germline, CDR1 is WSHSY and CDR2 SAAADI. This chain's CDR3 is CASSERSGGSPYEQYF. The CDR3 nucleotides are TGCGCCAGCAGTGAAAGGTCGGGGGGGTCACCCTACGAGCAGTACTTC.

The chain is built from TRBV6-5 and TRBJ2-1, with D perhaps TRBD2 (6 bases). The DNA end is a closer match to TRBJ2-7, so the J assignment may be wrong. CDR3 size: 15 residues. Germline loops: CDR1 MNHEY, CDR2 SVGAGI. CDR3: CASSYGGLTYNEQYF. In DNA form, the CDR3 reads TGTGCCAGCAGTTACGGGGGGTTAACCTACAATGAGCAGTACTTC.

The table lists this clonotype with a few counts. A read error may be the cause here, since a much bigger clone is one base away. V gene TRBV6-6 combines with J gene TRBJ2-1; no definite D call. The CDR3 consists of 12 residues. V dropped 6 bases and J dropped 2 bases, with 5 bases sitting between them. The germline V gene encodes CDR1 MNHNY and CDR2 SVGAGI (reference sequence). The CDR3 spells CASSRTYNEQFF. CDR3 DNA sequence: TGTGCCAGCAGCCGCACCTACAATGAGCAGTTCTTC.

This clonotype turned up a few times. The chain has TRBV7-2 and TRBJ2-7; D is ambiguous. V shed 1 base and J shed 0 bases, with 10 bases lying between them. CDR1 SGHTA and CDR2 FQGNSA come from the germline V gene. This CDR3 spans 15 amino acids. The chain's CDR3 is CASSLVERFSYEQYF. In DNA form, the CDR3 reads TGTGCCAGCAGCTTAGTCGAACGGTTCTCCTACGAGCAGTACTTC.

This clonotype was seen only a few times. This chain joins TRBV12-3 or TRBV12-4 and TRBJ2-1; D gene ambiguous. The CDR3 spans 13 residues. Trimming left V 1 base short and J 10 bases short, with 11 bases between. This CDR3 is CASSLGVSGEQFF. CDR3 in DNA: TGTGCCAGCAGTTTAGGAGTATCCGGGGAGCAGTTCTTC.

V gene TRBV5-1 combines with J gene TRBJ2-3, with 9 bases identical to TRBD1. Germline-derived CDR1 and CDR2 are SGHRS and YFSETQ. With V trimmed by 2 bases and J by 0 bases, 4 bases remained unmatched. The CDR3 runs 16 residues. The CDR3 here is CASSFTGGESTDTQYF. In DNA form, the CDR3 reads TGCGCCAGCAGCTTCACAGGGGGCGAGAGCACAGATACGCAGTATTTT.